The clone carrying this T cell receptor beta chain was seen repeatedly, ten times or more. Its antigen is not identified. These data are taken from a study of T cell repertoires in cytomegalovirus infection. Overall study results and limits: The cumulative frequency of public TCR beta families identified carriers of CMV plus the relevant HLA.

MiXCR was run by TCRdb on the reads, yielding one entry per CDR3 protein. The repertoire holds fewer than 1,000,000 distinct CDR3 sequences, with about a third as singletons. Per germline, CDR1 SGHTA and CDR2 FQGTGA. The CDR3 is 13 amino acids. Trimming took 3 bases from V and 5 from J, leaving 10 bases between them. The chain has TRBV7-3 and TRBJ2-5; TRBD2 might be the D (5 bases). The source is a human donor in good health (CMV status not recorded). Some clones in this sample may be carry-over from other donors' samples. Source: cultured CD8+ T cells from PBMCs, taken from culture after CMV antigen stimulation. This CDR3 reads CASSFGVGETQYF. The CDR3 DNA is TGTGCCAGCAGCTTCGGGGTCGGGGAGACCCAGTACTTC.